The 18 T cell receptor beta chains in this list originate from one sample, sequenced in a study of post-analysis software for immune sequencing data. Unique molecular identifiers were present in the TCR beta cDNA libraries. TCRdb independently ran MiXCR on the PCR reads; one entry per CDR3 protein. The table has 750,000 to 950,000 distinct CDR3 sequences, approximately 53% seen once. Whole-study findings and limits: Controls showed lower frequencies than patients for five TRBV segments, and TRBV5-6, TRBV5-1 and TRBV20-1 were among these.

No cognate antigen is known for these TCRs. The material sequenced was blood. The origin of the receptors is a girl aged 10 to 17 with multiple sclerosis.

This clonotype came up once. The genes are TRBV19 and TRBJ1-3; D remains unclear. V was trimmed by 8 bases and J by 4 bases, leaving 12 bases between them. The germline CDR1 and CDR2 sequences are LNHDA and SQIVND (reference sequence). CDR3 length: 13 residues. The CDR3 sequence: CASGERGGNTIYF. CDR3 DNA: TGTGCCAGTGGGGAGAGAGGGGGAAACACCATATATTTT.

A few counts support this clonotype. The rearrangement links TRBV7-9 to TRBJ2-5; D is perhaps TRBD1 (6 bases). The J call is uncertain, as TRBJ2-7 better fits the DNA end. Looked up from germline, CDR1 is SEHNR and CDR2 is FQNEAQ (reference sequence). The CDR3 is made up of 13 amino acids. CDR3: CASSRDKGYEQYF. The CDR3 coding sequence is TGTGCCAGCAGCCGGGACAAAGGCTACGAGCAGTACTTC.

This clonotype came up a few times. The chain employs TRBV4-1 and TRBJ2-7, with TRBD1 matching 7 bases. CDR1 MGHRA and CDR2 YSYEKL come from the germline V gene. The junction had 5 bases not matched to a gene; V was cut back by 3 bases and J by 6 bases. This CDR3 contains 13 residues. The CDR3 loop reads CASSQGTAFEQYF. CDR3 in DNA: TGCGCCAGCAGCCAGGGGACAGCTTTCGAGCAGTACTTC.

The chain is built from TRBV9 and TRBJ2-3; 12 positions agree with TRBD1. CDR1 is SGDLS, CDR2 YYNGEE, per germline. This CDR3 spans 16 amino acids. The junction had 6 bases not matched to a gene; V was cut back by 2 bases and J by 5 bases. In DNA form, the CDR3 reads TGTGCCAGCAGCGTTTACTGGGACAGGGGGCAAGATACGCAGTATTTT. Translated, it gives CASSVYWDRGQDTQYF.

The CDR3 reads CASSPLRSPQVFPQITDTQYF. The CDR3 nucleotides read TGTGCCAGCAGCCCCCTACGCAGCCCCCAGGTGTTCCCGCAAATCACAGATACGCAGTATTTT. V usage is TRBV11-2 and J usage is TRBJ2-3, with D unresolved. Trimming cost V 5 bases and J 2 bases, with 32 bases left between them. Germline assignment: CDR1 SGHAT and CDR2 FQNNGV. The CDR3 length is 21 residues.

J is TRBJ2-5 and V is TRBV7-8, with TRBD2 identical over 9 bases. The CDR3 loop spans 15 amino acids. Germline CDR1 and CDR2: SGHVS and FQNEAQ. The V and J ends lost 5 bases and 4 bases, in that order; junction bases with no gene match: 8. This CDR3 is CASSTGLAFRETQYF. CDR3 nucleotides: TGTGCCAGCAGCACGGGACTAGCCTTCCGAGAGACCCAGTACTTC.

The chain is built from TRBV20-1 and TRBJ2-5; unclear D gene. Germline CDR1 and CDR2: DFQATT and SNEGSKA (reference sequence). Trimming stripped 3 bases from V and 2 bases from J, with 25 bases between. This CDR3 is built from 18 residues. Here the CDR3 reads CSASPSTGPVHFQETQYF. Here the CDR3 DNA reads TGCAGTGCTAGCCCCTCAACCGGACCAGTACACTTTCAAGAGACCCAGTACTTC.

V is TRBV7-8 and J is TRBJ1-5; 8 bases match TRBD1. The V gene end was trimmed by 5 bases and the J gene end by 6 bases; junction bases not matched to a gene: 3. Germline assignment: CDR1 SGHVS and CDR2 FQNEAQ. This CDR3 has 13 residues. The CDR3 nucleotides are TGTGCCAGCAGCGCAGGGGGCGGTCAGCCCCAGCATTTT. Its translation is CASSAGGGQPQHF.

A few counts support this clonotype. The rearrangement joins TRBV4-1 to TRBJ2-5; 12 bases line up with TRBD2. The V and J ends lost 0 bases and 5 bases, in that order; junction bases with no gene match: 7. Germline V gene lookup returns CDR1 MGHRA and CDR2 YSYEKL. This CDR3 has 17 residues. CDR3 nucleotides: TGCGCCAGCAGCCAAGATGCTAGCGGGGGGGCCAGTGAGACCCAGTACTTC. Translating it yields CASSQDASGGASETQYF.

This clonotype has just a few counts. This chain uses TRBV20-1 with TRBJ2-1; 16 bases match TRBD2. Looked up from germline, CDR1 is DFQATT and CDR2 is SNEGSKA (reference sequence). V lost 6 bases, J lost 7 bases, and 12 bases stayed unmatched. This CDR3 contains 17 residues. In DNA form, the CDR3 reads TGCAGTGCCCGGGGACTAGCGGGAGGGCCCTCGTGGAATGAGCAGTTCTTC. Encoded protein: CSARGLAGGPSWNEQFF.

V usage is TRBV12-3 or TRBV12-4 and J usage is TRBJ1-2; TRBD1 is a possible D gene (6 bases). CDR3 length: 14 amino acids. With 5 bases removed from V and 7 bases from J, the gap between germline ends came to 17 bases. CDR3 coding DNA: TGTGCCAGCAGTCGATCGGGGGGCCCATTTGGCTACACCTTC. This sequence encodes CASSRSGGPFGYTF.

The V gene is TRBV10-3, the J gene TRBJ2-3; D is unclear. V lost 4 bases, J lost 3 bases, and 8 bases lay in between. Per the germline V gene, CDR1 is ENHRY and CDR2 is SYGVKD. The CDR3 loop spans 13 amino acids. In nucleotides, the CDR3 is TGTGCCATCAGTGCTGAAAAAACAGATACGCAGTATTTT. Translating it yields CAISAEKTDTQYF.

The sample holds a few counts of this clonotype. This chain connects TRBV12-3 or TRBV12-4 to TRBJ2-7; TRBD2 might be the D (6 bases). Trimming shortened V by 6 bases and J by 3 bases, and 15 bases separated the two germline ends. CDR3 size: 14 residues. CDR3: CASSFSGPSYEQYF. The CDR3 coding sequence is TGTGCCAGCAGCTTCAGCGGGCCGAGCTACGAGCAGTACTTC.

CDR3 sequence (DNA): TGTGCCAGCAGTACCTCTCGCCGGGACACGGACTACGAGCAGTACTTC. It is translated as CASSTSRRDTDYEQYF. The rearrangement links TRBV7-9 to TRBJ2-7; the D gene is possibly TRBD1 (6 bases). The CDR3 totals 16 residues. V lost 6 bases and J lost 3, with 21 bases in between. CDR1 and CDR2 from the germline V gene are SEHNR and FQNEAQ (reference sequence).

The chain carries TRBV11-2 and TRBJ2-5, with a weak D call TRBD1 (6 bases). Germline V lookup: CDR1 SGHAT, CDR2 FQNNGV. Trimming shortened V by 5 bases and J by 4 bases, and 14 bases separated the two germline ends. The CDR3 totals 14 residues. CDR3 sequence: CASSPVQGSETQYF. CDR3 DNA sequence: TGTGCCAGCAGCCCGGTCCAGGGGTCAGAGACCCAGTACTTC.

This chain joins TRBV3-1 and TRBJ2-1; D gene ambiguous. The CDR3 contains 15 residues. Trimming cost V 4 bases and J 0 bases, with 10 bases left between them. Germline CDR1 reads LGHDT; CDR2 reads YNNKEL (reference sequence). The CDR3 reads CASSPRTSSYNEQFF. CDR3 in DNA: TGTGCCAGCAGCCCCCGGACCAGCTCCTACAATGAGCAGTTCTTC.

The chain carries TRBV14 and TRBJ2-5; 9 bases line up with TRBD2. Looked up from germline, CDR1 is SGHDN and CDR2 is FVKESK. The CDR3 has 14 residues. V lost 5 bases and J lost 6; bases outside the gene matches: 7. The DNA for the CDR3 is TGTGCCAGCAGCACACGACTAGCGGCTCAGACCCAGTACTTC. Residues: CASSTRLAAQTQYF.

In its sample, this clonotype was seen a few times. For the CDR3, the DNA is TGTGCCAGCAGTTACTTTTGGGGCTCGGGGGCCAACGTCCTGACTTTC. Translating gives CASSYFWGSGANVLTF. This chain joins TRBV6-5 and TRBJ2-6; D is possibly TRBD1 (5 bases). V was pared by 1 base and J by 4 bases, with 11 bases between. The CDR3 has 16 residues. Germline V CDR1 and CDR2: MNHEY, SVGAGI.